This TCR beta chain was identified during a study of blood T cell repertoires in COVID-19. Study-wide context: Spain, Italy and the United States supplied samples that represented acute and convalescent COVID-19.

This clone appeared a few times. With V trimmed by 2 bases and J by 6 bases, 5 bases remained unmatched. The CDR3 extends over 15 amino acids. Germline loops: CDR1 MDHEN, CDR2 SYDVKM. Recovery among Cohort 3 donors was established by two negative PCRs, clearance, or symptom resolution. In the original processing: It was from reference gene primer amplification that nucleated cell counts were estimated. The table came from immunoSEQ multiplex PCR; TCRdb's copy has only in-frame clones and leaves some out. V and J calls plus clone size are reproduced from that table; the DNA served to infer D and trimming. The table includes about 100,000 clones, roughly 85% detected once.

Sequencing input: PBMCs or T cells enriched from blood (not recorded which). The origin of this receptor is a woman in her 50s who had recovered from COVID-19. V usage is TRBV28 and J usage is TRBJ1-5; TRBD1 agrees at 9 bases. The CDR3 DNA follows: TGTGCCAGCAGTTTACCCGGGACAGGGCGTCAGCCCCAGCATTTT. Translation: CASSLPGTGRQPQHF.